This TCR beta chain was retrieved from a study of blood T cell repertoires in COVID-19. Across the whole study: The study drew acute and convalescent COVID-19 samples from the United States, Italy and Spain.

In the study's own analysis: Amplifying reference gene primers gave estimates of nucleated cell counts. This table comes from immunoSEQ multiplex PCR, and its TCRdb copy is limited to in-frame clones, with some not included. The DNA gave D and trimming, while V, J and clone size come from that table. The table has tens of thousands of clones, more than 60% seen once. What was sequenced was peripheral blood. This TCR came from a human donor in a cohort sampled during active COVID-19.

The chain's CDR3 is CASSEQGYEQYF. The CDR3 DNA sequence: TGTGCCAGCAGCGAACAGGGGTACGAGCAGTACTTC. The V gene is TRBV6-2 or TRBV6-3, the J gene TRBJ2-7; 7 bases are a match to TRBD1. Trimming removed 6 bases from V and 4 bases from J; junction bases left unmatched: 3. Germline V CDR1 and CDR2: MNHEY, SVGEGT. The CDR3 is 12 residues long.